Following are 16 T cell receptor beta chains from one sample sequenced in a study of T cell clonality in common variable immunodeficiency. Whole-study findings and limits: In common variable immunodeficiency, TCR beta chains reportedly carried fewer deletions and N-nucleotide insertions.

Their specific antigens are unknown. TCRdb's copy holds only in-frame clones and misses some; the assay was immunoSEQ multiplex PCR. The sample contains some 28,000 clones, none occurring once; 29% lies in the top ten. Sequenced input: peripheral blood mononuclear cells. All receptors come from a human donor with common variable immunodeficiency.

As to this clone: The CDR3 end is not reached by the read, which stops 3 residues before it; the germline J gene fills it in. The chain combines TRBV19 with TRBJ1-1, with a tentative D call TRBD1 (5 bases). V dropped 5 bases and J dropped 1 base, with 11 bases sitting between them. Germline CDR1 LNHDA, CDR2 SQIVND (reference sequence). The CDR3 sequence is 14 residues long. CDR3 DNA (partial): TGTGCCAGTAGTCCAGGGTACAGGAACACTGAA. It yields the protein CASSPGYRNTE. The entire CDR3 reads CASSPGYRNTEAFF.

There are a few counts of this clone. Coverage ceases 3 residues before the CDR3 finishes, and the germline J gene fills in the end. The chain links TRBV11-2 to TRBJ1-4, with D maybe TRBD1 (5 bases). This CDR3 has 13 residues. CDR1 SGHAT and CDR2 FQNNGV come from the germline V gene. The V end was cut by 1 base, the J end by 7 bases, with 7 bases between. The CDR3 here is CASSLGQLEKLFF. The CDR3 bases that were read are TGTGCCAGCAGCTTAGGACAGCTTGAAAAA.

This clone was seen ten or more times. The read ends 3 residues shy of where the CDR3 ends; the end is completed using the germline J gene. V is TRBV20-1 and J is TRBJ2-3, with D hard to call. V lost 1 base, J lost 2 bases, and 13 bases lay in between. The CDR3 is 15 amino acids. Germline loops: CDR1 DFQATT, CDR2 SNEGSKA (reference sequence). The sequenced CDR3 bases are TGCAGTGCTAGAGCCCTTTTCCTCTACACAGATACG. Its translation: CSARALFLYTDT. The whole CDR3 protein reads CSARALFLYTDTQYF.

Of note for this clone: Sequencing ends 3 residues short of the CDR3 end; the germline J gene provides the rest. The chain couples TRBV7-2 to TRBJ1-4, with unresolved D. V was cut by 0 bases and J by 5 bases, with 7 bases left in between. Germline V gene sequence: CDR1 SGHTA, CDR2 FQGNSA. The CDR3 length is 14 residues. The CDR3 loop is CASSLASANEKLFF. CDR3 bases read: TGTGCCAGCAGCTTAGCGTCCGCGAATGAAAAA.

Turning to this clone: Coverage ceases 3 residues before the CDR3 finishes, and the germline J gene fills in the end. J is TRBJ2-7 and V is TRBV20-1; TRBD1 aligns across 8 bases. The germline V gene has CDR1 DFQATT and CDR2 SNEGSKA (reference sequence). J lost 2 bases, V lost 6 bases, and 12 bases had no gene match. This CDR3 is built from 15 residues. The CDR3 loop is CSAGGEAGGPYEQYF. CDR3 DNA, as far as it was read: TGCAGTGCCGGGGGCGAGGCAGGGGGCCCCTACGAG.

This clone was seen only a few times. This CDR3 is CASSLTAMNTEAFF. CDR3 bases read: TGTGCCAGTAGTCTCACAGCTATGAACACTGAA. J is TRBJ1-1 and V is TRBV19; D call uncertain. The read comes to an end 3 residues before the CDR3 does, leaving the germline J gene to fill in the end. Germline V gene sequence: CDR1 LNHDA, CDR2 SQIVND (reference sequence). The CDR3 consists of 14 residues. V lost 5 bases to trimming and J lost 0 bases, with 10 bases between them.

This clone was recorded at least ten times. The CDR3 end is not reached by the read, which stops 3 residues before it; the germline J gene fills it in. The rearrangement joins TRBV28 to TRBJ1-2; D may be TRBD1 (5 bases). The CDR3 has 14 amino acids. The germline gives CDR1 MDHEN, CDR2 SYDVKM. With 8 bases removed from V and 4 bases from J, the gap between germline ends came to 17 bases. CDR3 sequence reads: CASQTAAVIYGYTF. The covered CDR3 bases are TGTGCCAGCCAGACAGCTGCCGTTATCTATGGC.

The table lists this clone with a few counts. With the read ending 3 residues before the CDR3 end, the germline J gene is used to fill in that end. The chain has TRBV18 and TRBJ1-2; weak D call: TRBD1 (6 bases). CDR1 and CDR2 (germline): KGHSH, LQKENI. The CDR3 is made up of 15 amino acids. The DNA read from the CDR3 is TGTGCCAGCTCACCAAATTCACAGGGAGAGCTAGGC. This gives the protein CASSPNSQGELG. The entire CDR3 sequence reads CASSPNSQGELGYTF. Drawing the rest from reference TRBV18 and TRBJ1-2, the complete variable domain is NAGVMQNPRHLVRRRGQEARLRCSPMKGHSHVYWYRQLPEEGLKFMVYLQKENIIDESGMPKERFSAEFPKEGPSILRIQQVVRGDSAAYFCASSPNSQGELGYTFGSGTRLTVV.

This clone was seen repeatedly, ten times or more. The read terminates 3 residues ahead of where the CDR3 ends, so the germline J gene completes it. The J gene is TRBJ2-3, the V gene TRBV7-2; D gene uncertain. The CDR3 is 13 residues long. V was cut by 3 bases and J by 1 base, with 5 bases left in between. Germline CDR1 and CDR2: SGHTA and FQGNSA. CDR3 sequence: CASSFYRTDTQYF. The DNA read from the CDR3 is TGTGCCAGCAGCTTCTATCGCACAGATACG.

On this clone: Read sequence stops 3 residues before the CDR3 end, and the germline J gene provides the missing end. The gene calls are TRBV7-6 and TRBJ2-5; the match to TRBD1 covers 8 bases. The CDR3 length is 14 residues. Germline CDR1 SGHVS, CDR2 FNYEAQ. Losses at the gene ends were 5 bases for V and 1 base for J; bases not matched to a gene: 3. CDR3 amino acids: CASSAGTGQETQYF. Incomplete CDR3 DNA: TGTGCCAGCAGCGCCGGGACAGGCCAAGAGACC.

This clone was detected a few times. The CDR3 end is not reached by the read, which stops 3 residues before it; the germline J gene fills it in. The chain carries TRBV7-2 and TRBJ2-5; 11 nucleotides agree with TRBD2. The CDR3 runs 14 residues. Germline V gives CDR1 SGHTA, CDR2 FQGNSA. J gave up 4 bases and V 4 bases, and 2 bases lay outside the gene matches. CDR3 DNA, as far as it was read: TGTGCCAGCAGCTCTAGCGGGGGGTCAGAGACC. Encoded protein: CASSSSGGSET. The full CDR3 is CASSSSGGSETQYF. Using reference TRBV7-2 and TRBJ2-5 for the parts outside the CDR3, the full variable domain is GAGVSQSPSNKVTEKGKDVELRCDPISGHTALYWYRQSLGQGLEFLIYFQGNSAPDKSGLPSDRFSAERTGGSVSTLTIQRTQQEDSAVYLCASSSSGGSETQYFGPGTRLLVL.

The sample holds a few counts of this clone. The read terminates 3 residues before the CDR3 end, so the remaining end is supplied by the germline J gene. V gene TRBV5-1 combines with J gene TRBJ1-4, with D tentatively TRBD1 (5 bases). CDR1 is SGHRS and CDR2 is YFSETQ in the germline V gene. The CDR3 contains 13 residues. Trimming stripped 3 bases from V and 8 bases from J, with 11 bases between. The sequenced CDR3 bases are TGCGCCAGCAGCTCCAGGGTCCGGGAAAAA. It codes for CASSSRVREK. The full CDR3 protein reads CASSSRVREKLFF.

This clone was seen a few times. Sequencing ends 3 residues short of the CDR3 end; the germline J gene provides the rest. This rearrangement joins TRBV7-9 to TRBJ1-4; 7 bases match TRBD1. CDR3 size: 15 residues. Germline loops: CDR1 SEHNR, CDR2 FQNEAQ (reference sequence). The sequenced part of the CDR3 DNA is TGTGCCAGCAGCCCCTCCGACAGGGTATGGTTCGGA. Its translation is CASSPSDRVWFG. The entire CDR3 is CASSPSDRVWFGLFF.

This clone was seen many times. The read falls 3 residues short of the CDR3 end, and the missing part is taken from the germline J gene. The chain employs TRBV6-2 or TRBV6-3 and TRBJ2-5; 9 bases line up with TRBD2. In germline, CDR1 is MNHEY, CDR2 SVGEGT. This CDR3 has 15 residues. J gave up 4 bases and V 4 bases, and 7 bases lay outside the gene matches. The sequenced CDR3 bases are TGTGCCAGCAGTTCCGCTAGCGGGGTAGTAGAGACC. This encodes CASSSASGVVET. The full-length CDR3 reads as CASSSASGVVETQYF.

Many counts were recorded for this clone. The read comes to an end 3 residues before the CDR3 does, leaving the germline J gene to fill in the end. The J gene is TRBJ1-2, the V gene TRBV28; no reliable D call. V lost 1 base to trimming and J lost 0 bases, with 3 bases between them. The CDR3 has 13 amino acids. Germline values: CDR1 MDHEN, CDR2 SYDVKM. The CDR3 spells CASSLSANYGYTF. CDR3 bases read: TGTGCCAGCAGTTTATCCGCTAACTATGGC.

This clone has more than one count but fewer than ten. The CDR3 extends 3 residues past the end of the read, so its final part is completed from the germline J gene. The genes are TRBV7-9 and TRBJ1-4; 7 positions agree with TRBD1. Per the germline V gene, CDR1 is SEHNR and CDR2 is FQNEAQ (reference sequence). The CDR3 length is 15 residues. The J segment lost 8 bases and the V segment lost 3 bases, leaving 9 bases of the junction unmatched. The CDR3 DNA, read in part, is TGTGCCAGCAGCTTTGAATCAGGGGGTCAAGAAAAA. Its protein is CASSFESGGQEK. In full, the CDR3 is CASSFESGGQEKLFF.